This T cell receptor beta chain was documented in a study of cytomegalovirus exposure and HLA in healthy donors. Whole-study results and caveats: As a later analysis revealed, most CMV-associated TCR beta chains appeared HLA-restricted. Specific recognition of CMV antigens was confirmed in vitro for a few chains (all CMV-associated).

The study ran its PCR with 60 Vbeta and 13 Jbeta primers. As originally analysed: Roughly 9.9 million shared chains were among the approximately 82 million unique TCR beta chains that a later analysis counted. Repertoires were generated with immunoSEQ multiplex PCR, while TCRdb's copy carries only in-frame clones and drops some. The DNA gave D and trimming, while V, J and clone size come from that table. The sample includes about 200,000 clones, roughly 85% of them seen just once. CDR3 size: 17 residues. Trimming shortened V by 4 bases and J by 2 bases, and 21 bases separated the two germline ends. Germline CDR1 reads SGHRS; CDR2 reads YFSETQ. Nominal health characterized the donors when sampled, though unrecorded immune exposures were likely. Turning to this clone: Its antigen is currently unknown.

The chain is built from TRBV5-1 and TRBJ1-2, with a possible D match to TRBD1 (6 bases). Material for sequencing was PBMCs. This TCR came from a woman aged 25-40 years in good health and CMV-seropositive. As DNA, the CDR3 is TGCGCCAGCAGCCCGTTAGGGGAGGGGGTGCCCAACTATGGCTACACCTTC. Amino acid sequence: CASSPLGEGVPNYGYTF.